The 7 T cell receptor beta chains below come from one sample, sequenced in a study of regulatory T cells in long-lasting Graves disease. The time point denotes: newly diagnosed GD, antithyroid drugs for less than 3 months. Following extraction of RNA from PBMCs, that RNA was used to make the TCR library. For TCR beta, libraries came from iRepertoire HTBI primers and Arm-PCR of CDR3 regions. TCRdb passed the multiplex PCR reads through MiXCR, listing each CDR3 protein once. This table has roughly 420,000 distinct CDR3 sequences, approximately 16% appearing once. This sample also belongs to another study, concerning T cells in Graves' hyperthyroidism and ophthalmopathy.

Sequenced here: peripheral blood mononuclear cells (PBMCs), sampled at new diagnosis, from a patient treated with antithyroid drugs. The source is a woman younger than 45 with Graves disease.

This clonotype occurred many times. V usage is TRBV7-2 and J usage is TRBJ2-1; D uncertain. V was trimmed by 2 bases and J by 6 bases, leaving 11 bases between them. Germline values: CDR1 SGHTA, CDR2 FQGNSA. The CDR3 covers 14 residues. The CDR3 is CASSLSLVGNEQFF. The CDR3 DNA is TGTGCCAGCAGCTTAAGTCTAGTCGGCAATGAGCAGTTCTTC.

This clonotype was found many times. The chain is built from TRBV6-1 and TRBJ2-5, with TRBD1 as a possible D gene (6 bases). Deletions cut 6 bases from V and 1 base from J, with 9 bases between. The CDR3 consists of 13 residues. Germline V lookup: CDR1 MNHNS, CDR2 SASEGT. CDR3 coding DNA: TGTGCCAGCAGATTGACAGGCCAAGAGACCCAGTACTTC. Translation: CASRLTGQETQYF.

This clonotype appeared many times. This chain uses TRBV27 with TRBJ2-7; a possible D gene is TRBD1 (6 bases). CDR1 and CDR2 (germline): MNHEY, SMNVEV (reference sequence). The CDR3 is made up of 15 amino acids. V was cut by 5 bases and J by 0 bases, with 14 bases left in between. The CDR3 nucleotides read TGTGCCAGCAGTACAATACAGGGCCGCTCCTACGAGCAGTACTTC. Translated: CASSTIQGRSYEQYF.

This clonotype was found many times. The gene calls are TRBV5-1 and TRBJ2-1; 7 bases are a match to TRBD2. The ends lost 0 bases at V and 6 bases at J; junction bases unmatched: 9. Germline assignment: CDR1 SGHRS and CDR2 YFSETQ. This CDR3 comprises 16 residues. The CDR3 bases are TGCGCCAGCAGCTTGGAATGGCGGGAGAGCCCCAATGAGCAGTTCTTC. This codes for CASSLEWRESPNEQFF.

CDR3 amino acids: CASSLESGRLNTEAFF. CDR3 sequence (DNA): TGCGCCAGCAGCTTGGAATCGGGACGCTTGAACACTGAAGCTTTCTTT. The V gene is TRBV5-1, the J gene TRBJ1-1; tentatively, D is TRBD1 (5 bases). This CDR3 comprises 16 residues. Deletions cut 0 bases from V and 0 bases from J, with 12 bases between. Germline values: CDR1 SGHRS, CDR2 YFSETQ.

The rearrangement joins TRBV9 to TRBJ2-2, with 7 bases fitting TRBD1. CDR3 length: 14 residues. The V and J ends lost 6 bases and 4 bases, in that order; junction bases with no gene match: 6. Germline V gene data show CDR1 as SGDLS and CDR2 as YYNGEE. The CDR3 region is CASNRGLSTGELFF. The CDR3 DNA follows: TGTGCCAGCAATAGGGGGCTCAGCACCGGGGAGCTGTTTTTT. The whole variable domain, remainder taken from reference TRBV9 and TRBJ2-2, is DSGVTQTPKHLITATGQRVTLRCSPRSGDLSVYWYQQSLDQGLQFLIQYYNGEERAKGNILERFSAQQFPDLHSELNLSSLELGDSALYFCASNRGLSTGELFFGEGSRLTVL.

The CDR3 DNA reads TGTGCCATCAGCAACGAGAAAGACCTCGGTGGCTACACCTTC. Translating it yields CAISNEKDLGGYTF. The gene calls are TRBV10-3 and TRBJ1-2, with D unresolved. V lost 6 bases, J lost 7 bases, and 18 bases lay in between. This CDR3 region has 14 residues. Germline CDR1 is ENHRY and CDR2 is SYGVKD.